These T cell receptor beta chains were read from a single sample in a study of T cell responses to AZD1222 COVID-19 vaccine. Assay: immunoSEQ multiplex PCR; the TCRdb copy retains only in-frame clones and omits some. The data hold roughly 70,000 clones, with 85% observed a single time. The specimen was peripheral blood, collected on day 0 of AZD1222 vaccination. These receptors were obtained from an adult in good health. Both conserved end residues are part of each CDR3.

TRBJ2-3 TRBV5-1 CASRLGRVDTQYF
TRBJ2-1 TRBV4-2 CASSQSINTEQFF
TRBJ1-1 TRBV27 CASSFGENTEAFF
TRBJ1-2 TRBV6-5 CAGGSYGYTF
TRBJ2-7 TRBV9 CASSVTGTSLYEQYF
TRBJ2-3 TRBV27 CASSHGLARGDTQYF
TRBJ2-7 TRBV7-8 CASSPLLAGVPEQYF
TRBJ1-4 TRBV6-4 CASSDLGATNEKLFF
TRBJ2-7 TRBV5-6 CASSLPGATYEQYF
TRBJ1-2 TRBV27 CASSFLGVDGYTF
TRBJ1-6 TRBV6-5 CASSSGVPYNSPLHF
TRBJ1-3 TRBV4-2 CASSRSWDPSSGNTIYF
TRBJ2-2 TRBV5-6 CASSLDVTGELFF
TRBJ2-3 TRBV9 CASKREGPDTQYF
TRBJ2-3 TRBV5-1 CASSFTDPNTDTQYF
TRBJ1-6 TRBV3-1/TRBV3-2 CASSQGRGPNSPLHF
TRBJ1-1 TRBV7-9 CATSGTMDLNTEAFF
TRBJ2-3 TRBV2 CASSEVAAGTDTQYF
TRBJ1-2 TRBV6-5 CATHGGYYGYTF
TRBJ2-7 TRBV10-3 CAISGTGSVNYEQYF
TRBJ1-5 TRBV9 CASSVAPGKNQPQHF
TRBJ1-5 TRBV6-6 CASSSGGQPQHF
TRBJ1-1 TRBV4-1 CASSQSGVTEAFF
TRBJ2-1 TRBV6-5 CASSYGGREFF
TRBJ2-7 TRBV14 CASSHRDTYEQYF
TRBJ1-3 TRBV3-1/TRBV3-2 CASSQNPGHSGNTIYF
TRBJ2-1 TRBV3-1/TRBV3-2 CASSQVRSGTGRNEQFF
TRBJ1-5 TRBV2 CASSGGGQISNQPQHF
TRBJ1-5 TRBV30 CAWSVGSGNQPQHF
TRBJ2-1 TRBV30 CAWSVHSGNYNEQFF
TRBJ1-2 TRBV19 CASKTDRSPNYGYTF
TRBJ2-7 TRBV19 CASSITGTGASEQYF
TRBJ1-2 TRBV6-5 CASRKGQGGGYTF
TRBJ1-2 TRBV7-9 CASSLQVEVAPGSYTF
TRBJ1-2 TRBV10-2 CASSERQGITYGYTF
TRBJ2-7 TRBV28 CASSLGTYEQYF
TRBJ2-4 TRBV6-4 CASSGTGGDIQYF
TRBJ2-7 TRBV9 CASSVGTAEGEQYF
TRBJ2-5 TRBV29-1 CSPGGVEQETQYF
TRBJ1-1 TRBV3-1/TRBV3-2 CASGGVYEAFF